What follows are 6 T cell receptor beta chains derived from one specimen sequenced in a study of T cell responses to AZD1222 COVID-19 vaccine. Sequencing was performed with immunoSEQ multiplex PCR; in TCRdb, only in-frame clones are kept and a portion is missing. The sample comprises about 180,000 clones, 90% to 95% of which are singletons, and roughly 1% rests with the top ten. Sequences were derived from peripheral blood, sampled 28 days after the second dose of the MenACWY control vaccine. The receptors stem from an adult who received the MenACWY meningococcal vaccine as a control.

The chain couples TRBV18 to TRBJ2-7; 7 bases are shared with TRBD1. Germline V CDR1 and CDR2: KGHSH, LQKENI. With 2 bases clipped from V and 6 bases from J, the junction kept 10 bases outside the gene matches. CDR3 size: 15 residues. In DNA form, the CDR3 reads TGTGCCAGCTCACCATACGACAGGGCCTCGGGCGAGCAGTACTTC. Its translation: CASSPYDRASGEQYF.

The chain is built from TRBV15 and TRBJ1-3, with D possibly TRBD1 on 5 matching bases. Germline CDR1 reads LNHNV; CDR2 reads YYDKDF (reference sequence). This CDR3 contains 16 residues. Trimming took off 3 bases at V and 3 bases at J, with 15 bases between the two ends. The CDR3 DNA reads as TGTGCCACCAGCAGCTTTGCCAGGGAGGATGGAAACACCATATATTTT. It specifies CATSSFAREDGNTIYF.

The chain employs TRBV11-3 and TRBJ2-2, with 10 bases aligning to TRBD1. J was trimmed by 3 bases and V by 5 bases; bases with no gene match: 6. The length of the CDR3 is 16 residues. From germline, CDR1 is SGHNT and CDR2 YENEEA. The DNA for the CDR3 is TGTGCCAGCAGCCCAGGGACAGGGGTATACACCGGGGAGCTGTTTTTT. Amino acids: CASSPGTGVYTGELFF.

The chain links TRBV3-1 (or the pseudogene TRBV3-2) to TRBJ1-1, with D unclear. The V and J ends lost 5 bases and 1 base respectively, with 11 bases between them. This CDR3 is 14 amino acids long. The V gene's germline CDR1 is LGHDT and CDR2 YNNKEL (reference sequence). The CDR3 nucleotides are TGTGCCAGCAGCTCACAACGGGGGAACACTGAAGCTTTCTTT. Amino acid sequence: CASSSQRGNTEAFF.

CDR3 coding DNA: TGTGCCAGCAGCCAAGATAGCCTAGTGGGTGGTGGACTGTATTTT. It specifies CASSQDSLVGGGLYF. This chain links TRBV3-1 (or the pseudogene TRBV3-2) with TRBJ2-3; perhaps TRBD2 as D (5 bases). The CDR3 sequence is 15 residues long. Germline loops: CDR1 LGHDT, CDR2 YNNKEL (reference sequence). Trimming removed 0 bases at V and 14 bases at J, with 21 bases between.

The chain employs TRBV4-3 and TRBJ2-3; 11 nucleotides agree with TRBD2. Germline V gene sequence: CDR1 LGHNA, CDR2 YSLEER. Trimming removed 2 bases from V and 5 bases from J; junction bases left unmatched: 9. The CDR3 is 17 residues long. In nucleotides, the CDR3 is TGCGCCAGCAGCCAAAACCCCCTAGCGGGGGGAGAAGATACGCAGTATTTT. Its translation is CASSQNPLAGGEDTQYF.